The rows below give T cell receptor beta chains drawn from one sample of a study of cytomegalovirus exposure and HLA in healthy donors. TCRdb's table, derived via immunoSEQ multiplex PCR, lists solely in-frame clones and lacks some. The sample lists about 150,000 clones; about 94% were seen once. Sequenced material: PBMCs. The source is a man between 18 and 35 years old in good health and CMV-seropositive. Each CDR3 is given with its conserved first and last residue. D genes are given only for firm matches. Clone size is shown for a subset of rows, as once, few, many or a class of expanded clone.

D	size	V	J	CDR3	DNA
TRBD1	few	TRBV30	TRBJ1-6	CAWSQGAEESPLHF	TGTGCCTGGTCCCAGGGGGCTGAGGAATCACCCCTCCACTTT
TRBD2	.	TRBV4-1	TRBJ2-3	CASSRAVLASTDTQYF	TGCGCCAGCAGCCGGGCAGTACTAGCGTCCACAGATACGCAGTATTTT
.	.	TRBV18	TRBJ1-3	CASSPIPVTGNTIYF	TGTGCCAGCTCACCTATACCGGTTACTGGAAACACCATATATTTT
.	.	TRBV12-5	TRBJ1-1	CASGLFAGSPAEAFF	TGTGCTAGTGGTTTGTTCGCGGGGAGCCCTGCGGAAGCTTTCTTT
.	.	TRBV7-9	TRBJ2-7	CASSPTTGELSYEQYF	TGTGCCAGCAGCCCGACAACGGGAGAACTCTCCTACGAGCAGTACTTC
.	.	TRBV5-1	TRBJ2-1	CASSLKLGTNEQFF	TGCGCCAGCAGCTTGAAACTAGGTACCAATGAGCAGTTCTTC
TRBD1	.	TRBV19	TRBJ2-7	CASSARTGGGEQYF	TGTGCCAGTAGTGCCCGGACAGGGGGCGGCGAGCAGTACTTC
.	.	TRBV4-1	TRBJ2-5	CASSQDGGHHYQETQYF	TGCGCCAGCAGCCAAGATGGGGGACACCATTACCAAGAGACCCAGTACTTC
.	.	TRBV20-1	TRBJ1-2	CSASPDYGYTF	TGCAGTGCTAGTCCCGACTATGGCTACACCTTC
.	.	TRBV9	TRBJ1-2	CASSVVGGPTGYTF	TGTGCCAGCAGCGTAGTCGGAGGTCCCACGGGCTACACCTTC
.	.	TRBV28	TRBJ1-2	CASSLQGMGGYTF	TGTGCCAGCAGTTTACAGGGAATGGGAGGCTACACCTTC
TRBD2	.	TRBV9	TRBJ2-3	CASSVGPSGRTDTQYF	TGTGCCAGCAGCGTAGGCCCTAGCGGGAGGACAGATACGCAGTATTTT
.	.	TRBV5-6	TRBJ1-2	CASSVDSYGYTF	TGTGCCAGCAGCGTGGACAGCTATGGCTACACCTTC